Listed here is a single T cell receptor beta chain. This clonotype was seen more than once but under ten times. Its cognate antigen has yet to be identified. Base quality data are lacking; no much larger clone is found one base away. The data originate from a study of T-cell memory formation after mild COVID-19 (dated by TCRdb to the early 2020s). A note on the overall study: TCR sequence clusters from the two donors were found to be largely donor specific. Longitudinal TCRalpha and TCRbeta repertoire sequencing tracked T-cell clones expanding and contracting after mild COVID-19 in a couple of donors. Two young, previously healthy adult volunteers, one female and one male, were included in the cohort.

PBMCs were isolated by Ficoll-Paque density gradient centrifugation. The research as a whole found: Some responding clones were detected in pre-infection memory, which suggested that pre-existing cross-reactive memory T cells had joined the SARS-CoV-2 response. SARS-CoV-2 specificity was not confirmed for the second-wave clones peaking on day 37. Contracting CD4+ clones appeared mostly in the CM and EM memory subsets, whereas CD8+ clones were enriched in EMRA. Balanced CD4/CD8 phenotypes were observed for clones contracting from day 15 to 85, whereas a bias towards CD4+ was observed for a second wave of clones expanding from day 15 to 37. Only two mild cases were covered by the study, and larger cohorts that include severe cases with pre-infection samples were considered necessary.

Including cysteine and phenylalanine, the CDR3 has 14 amino acids. Just CDR3 DNA is preserved here, 42 bases in frame from base 1. V is cut by 0 bases and J by 1 base, and the space between the germline ends is 5 bases. For CDR1 and CDR2, the germline V gene lists SGHRS and YFSETQ. Sequencing was performed on an Illumina NovaSeq 6000. TCRalpha and TCRbeta cDNA libraries were constructed by 5'RACE with constant-segment primers, with sample barcodes and unique molecular identifiers being introduced. RNA was extracted from every sample with Trizol reagent. Amplification of the libraries took two PCR steps, and the second step added a second sample barcode plus Illumina TruSeq adapters. Sequencing of libraries was performed on an Illumina NovaSeq with 2 x 150 bp paired-end reads. Regarding the original processing steps: Reads were demultiplexed and collapsed into UMI-guided consensus sequences with migec v1.2.7. Using mixcr v2.1.11, UMI consensuses were aligned to TRA and TRB V and J templates and then assembled into clonotypes. Expanded or contracted clonotypes were those called significant by both edgeR and NoisET, with noise models trained on biological replicates. For edgeR calls, the cutoffs were a false discovery rate-adjusted p below 0.01 and a log2 fold-change threshold of 1. As an exploratory analysis of dynamics, max-normalized trajectories of the 1000 most abundant clonotypes were examined with PCA combined with hierarchical clustering. Separately sequenced CD4+ and CD8+ repertoires were used to assign a CD4 or CD8 phenotype to each responding clone. TCRdb reanalyzed the raw reads on its own, using fastp at Q25 for trimming and MiXCR for clone calling, and kept in-frame beta chains. Each record represents a unique CDR3 protein, reported with the most common genes and DNA among its rows. TCRdb, not the original authors, processed these V and J calls. A total of about 340,000 distinct CDR3 sequences appear in this sample, roughly 15% of them only once. The ten largest clones take up more than 20% of the sample.

This sequence uses TRBV5-1 and TRBJ1-3, with the D gene uncertain. The receptor was isolated from a man aged 18 to 30 who had mild COVID-19 (a few samples of this study predate the infection). The sample titles of this study are shuffled in the database, so cell type and time point are left out; the donor was told from shared clones. Specimen: PBMCs or a T cell subset sorted from them (not recorded which). The CDR3 protein sequence reads: CASSLGLSGNTIYF. The DNA sequence is given as TGCGCCAGCAGCTTGGGATTATCTGGAAACACCATATATTTT.